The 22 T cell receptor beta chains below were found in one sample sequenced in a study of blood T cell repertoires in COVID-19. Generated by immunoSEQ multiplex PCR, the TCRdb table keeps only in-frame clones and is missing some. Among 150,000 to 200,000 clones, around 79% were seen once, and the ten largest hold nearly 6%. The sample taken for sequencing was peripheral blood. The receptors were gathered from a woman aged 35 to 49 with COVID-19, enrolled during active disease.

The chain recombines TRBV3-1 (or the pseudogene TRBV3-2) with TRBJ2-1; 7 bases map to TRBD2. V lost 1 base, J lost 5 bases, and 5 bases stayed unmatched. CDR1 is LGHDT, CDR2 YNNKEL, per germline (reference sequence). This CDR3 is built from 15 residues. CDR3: CASSQGASGNNEQFF. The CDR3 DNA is TGTGCCAGCAGCCAAGGGGCTAGCGGAAACAATGAGCAGTTCTTC.

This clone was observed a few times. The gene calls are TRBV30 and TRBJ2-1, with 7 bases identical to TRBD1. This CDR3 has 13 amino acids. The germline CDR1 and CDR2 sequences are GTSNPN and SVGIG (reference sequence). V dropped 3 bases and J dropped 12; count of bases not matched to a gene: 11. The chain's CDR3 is CAWSPGGQAGQFF. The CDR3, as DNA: TGTGCCTGGAGCCCAGGGGGTCAGGCGGGGCAGTTCTTC.

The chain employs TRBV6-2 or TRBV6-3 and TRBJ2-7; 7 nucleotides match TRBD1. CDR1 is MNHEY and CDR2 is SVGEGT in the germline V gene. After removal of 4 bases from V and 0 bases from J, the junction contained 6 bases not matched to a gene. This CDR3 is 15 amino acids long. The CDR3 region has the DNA TGTGCCAGCAGTTGGGACAGTCGTAGCTCCTACGAGCAGTACTTC. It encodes CASSWDSRSSYEQYF.

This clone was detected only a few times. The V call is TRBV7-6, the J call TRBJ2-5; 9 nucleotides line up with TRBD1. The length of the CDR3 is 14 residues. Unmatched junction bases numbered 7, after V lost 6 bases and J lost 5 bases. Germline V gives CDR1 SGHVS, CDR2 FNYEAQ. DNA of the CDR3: TGTGCCAGCAGGAGAGGGACAGGGTATGAGACCCAGTACTTC. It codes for CASRRGTGYETQYF.

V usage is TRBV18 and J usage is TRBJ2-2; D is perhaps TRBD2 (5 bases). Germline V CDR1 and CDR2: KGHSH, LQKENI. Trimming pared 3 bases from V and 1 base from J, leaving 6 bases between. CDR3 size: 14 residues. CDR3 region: CASSPGMNTGELFF. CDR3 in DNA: TGTGCCAGCTCACCCGGGATGAACACCGGGGAGCTGTTTTTT.

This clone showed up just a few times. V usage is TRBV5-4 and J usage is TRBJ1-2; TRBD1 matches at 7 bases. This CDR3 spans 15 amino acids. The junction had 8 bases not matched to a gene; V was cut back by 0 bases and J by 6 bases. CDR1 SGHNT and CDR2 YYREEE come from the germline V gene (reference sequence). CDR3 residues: CASSLADRVFNGYTF. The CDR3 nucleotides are TGTGCCAGCAGCTTGGCCGACAGGGTATTTAATGGCTACACCTTC. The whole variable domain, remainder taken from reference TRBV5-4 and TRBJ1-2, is ETGVTQSPTHLIKTRGQQVTLRCSSQSGHNTVSWYQQALGQGPQFIFQYYREEENGRGNFPPRFSGLQFPNYSSELNVNALELDDSALYLCASSLADRVFNGYTFGSGTRLTVV.

In DNA, the CDR3 is TGTGCCATCAGTGAGATGACAGGGCCGAACACTGAAGCTTTCTTT. It is translated as CAISEMTGPNTEAFF. This chain connects TRBV10-3 to TRBJ1-1; the match to TRBD1 covers 7 bases. This CDR3 comprises 15 residues. Per the germline V gene, CDR1 is ENHRY and CDR2 is SYGVKD. V was pared by 2 bases and J by 1 base, with 4 bases of the junction left unmatched.

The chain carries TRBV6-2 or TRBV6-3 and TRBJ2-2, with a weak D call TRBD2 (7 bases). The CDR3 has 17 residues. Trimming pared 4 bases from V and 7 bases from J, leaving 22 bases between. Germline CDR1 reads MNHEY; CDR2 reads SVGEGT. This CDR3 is CASSSPREAGAVGELFF. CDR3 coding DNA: TGTGCCAGCAGTTCTCCACGGGAGGCGGGGGCCGTCGGGGAGCTGTTTTTT.

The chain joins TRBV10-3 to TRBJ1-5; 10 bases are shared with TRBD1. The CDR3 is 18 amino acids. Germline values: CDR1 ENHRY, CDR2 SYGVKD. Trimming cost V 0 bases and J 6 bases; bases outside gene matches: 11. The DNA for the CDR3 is TGTGCCATCAGTGAGTCTCCCCGGGACAGGGGATTATTTCAGCCCCAGCATTTT. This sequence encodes CAISESPRDRGLFQPQHF.

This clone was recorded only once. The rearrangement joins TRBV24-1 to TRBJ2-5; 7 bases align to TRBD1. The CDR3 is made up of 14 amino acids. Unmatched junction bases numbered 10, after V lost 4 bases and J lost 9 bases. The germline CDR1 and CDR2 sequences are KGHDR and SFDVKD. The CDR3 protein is CATSDGRTGPAQYF. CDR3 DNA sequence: TGTGCCACCAGTGACGGCAGGACAGGCCCGGCCCAGTACTTC.

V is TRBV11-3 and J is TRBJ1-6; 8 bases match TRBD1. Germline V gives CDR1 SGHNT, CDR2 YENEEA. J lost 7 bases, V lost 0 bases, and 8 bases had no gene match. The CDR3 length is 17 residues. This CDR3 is CASSLESTGTGNSPLHF. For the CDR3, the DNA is TGTGCCAGCAGCTTAGAATCGACCGGGACAGGCAATTCACCCCTCCACTTT.

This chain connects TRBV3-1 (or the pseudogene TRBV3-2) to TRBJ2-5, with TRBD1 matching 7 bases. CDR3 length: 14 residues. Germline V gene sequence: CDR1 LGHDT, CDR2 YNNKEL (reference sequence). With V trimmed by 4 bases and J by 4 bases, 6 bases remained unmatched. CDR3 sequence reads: CASSPRGLGETQYF. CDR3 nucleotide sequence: TGTGCCAGCAGCCCTAGGGGGCTGGGAGAGACCCAGTACTTC.

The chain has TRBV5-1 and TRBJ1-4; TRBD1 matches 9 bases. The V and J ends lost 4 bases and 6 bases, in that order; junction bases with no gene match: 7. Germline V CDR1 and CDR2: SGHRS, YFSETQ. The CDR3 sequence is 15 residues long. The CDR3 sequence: CASSAGQGLDEKLFF. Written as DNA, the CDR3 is TGCGCCAGCAGCGCCGGACAGGGGCTGGATGAAAAACTGTTTTTT.

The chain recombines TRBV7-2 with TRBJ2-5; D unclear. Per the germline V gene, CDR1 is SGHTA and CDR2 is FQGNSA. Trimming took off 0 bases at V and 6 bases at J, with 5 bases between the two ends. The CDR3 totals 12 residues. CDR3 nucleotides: TGTGCCAGCAGCTTAGCTGCGCAGACCCAGTACTTC. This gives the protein CASSLAAQTQYF.

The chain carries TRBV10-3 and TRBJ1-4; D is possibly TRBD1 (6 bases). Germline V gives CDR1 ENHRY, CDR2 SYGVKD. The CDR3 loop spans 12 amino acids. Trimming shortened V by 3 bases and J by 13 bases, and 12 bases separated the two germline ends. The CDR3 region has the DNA TGTGCCATCAGTGACCAGGGGCGAGTACTGTTTTTT. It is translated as CAISDQGRVLFF.

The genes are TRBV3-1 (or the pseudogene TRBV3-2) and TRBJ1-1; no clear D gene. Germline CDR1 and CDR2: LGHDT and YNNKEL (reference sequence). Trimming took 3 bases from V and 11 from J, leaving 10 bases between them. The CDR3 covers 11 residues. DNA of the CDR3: TGTGCCAGCAGCCAGGGGAGAGAGGCTTTCTTT. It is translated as CASSQGREAFF.

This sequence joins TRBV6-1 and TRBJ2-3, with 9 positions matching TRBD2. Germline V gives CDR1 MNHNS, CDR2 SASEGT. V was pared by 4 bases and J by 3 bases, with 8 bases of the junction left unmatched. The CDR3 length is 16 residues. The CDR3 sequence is CASSGLAGVGTDTQYF. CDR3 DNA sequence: TGTGCCAGCAGTGGCTTAGCGGGAGTGGGGACAGATACGCAGTATTTT.

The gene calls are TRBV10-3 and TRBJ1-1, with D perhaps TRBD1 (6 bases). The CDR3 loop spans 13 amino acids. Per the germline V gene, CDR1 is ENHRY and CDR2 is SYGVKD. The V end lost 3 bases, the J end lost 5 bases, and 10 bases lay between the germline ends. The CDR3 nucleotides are TGTGCCATCAGTGACCAGGGGAGAACTGAAGCTTTCTTT. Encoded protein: CAISDQGRTEAFF.

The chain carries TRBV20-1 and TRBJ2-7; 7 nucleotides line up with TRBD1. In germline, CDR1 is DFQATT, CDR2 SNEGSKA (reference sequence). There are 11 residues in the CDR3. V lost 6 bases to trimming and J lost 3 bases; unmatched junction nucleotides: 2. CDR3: CSADRDYEQYF. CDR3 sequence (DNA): TGCAGTGCCGACAGGGACTACGAGCAGTACTTC.

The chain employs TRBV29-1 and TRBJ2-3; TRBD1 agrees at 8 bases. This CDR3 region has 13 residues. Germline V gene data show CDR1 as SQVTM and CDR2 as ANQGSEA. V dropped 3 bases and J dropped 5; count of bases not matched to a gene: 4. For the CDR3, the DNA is TGCAGCGTTGATCAGGGGGCAGGAGATACGCAGTATTTT. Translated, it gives CSVDQGAGDTQYF.

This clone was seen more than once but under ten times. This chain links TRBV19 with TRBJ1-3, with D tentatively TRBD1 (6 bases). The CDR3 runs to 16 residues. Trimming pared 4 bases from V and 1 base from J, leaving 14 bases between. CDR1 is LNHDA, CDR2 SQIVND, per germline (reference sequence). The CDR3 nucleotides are TGTGCCAGTAGTAACGACAGGCGAAAATCTGGAAACACCATATATTTT. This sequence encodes CASSNDRRKSGNTIYF.

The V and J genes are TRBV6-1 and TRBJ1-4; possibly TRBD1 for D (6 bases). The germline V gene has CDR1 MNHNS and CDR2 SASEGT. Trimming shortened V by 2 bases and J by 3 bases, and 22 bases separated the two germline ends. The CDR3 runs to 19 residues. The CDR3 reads CASSELRGSYWSANEKLFF. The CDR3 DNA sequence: TGTGCCAGCAGTGAACTAAGGGGGAGTTACTGGTCAGCTAATGAAAAACTGTTTTTT.